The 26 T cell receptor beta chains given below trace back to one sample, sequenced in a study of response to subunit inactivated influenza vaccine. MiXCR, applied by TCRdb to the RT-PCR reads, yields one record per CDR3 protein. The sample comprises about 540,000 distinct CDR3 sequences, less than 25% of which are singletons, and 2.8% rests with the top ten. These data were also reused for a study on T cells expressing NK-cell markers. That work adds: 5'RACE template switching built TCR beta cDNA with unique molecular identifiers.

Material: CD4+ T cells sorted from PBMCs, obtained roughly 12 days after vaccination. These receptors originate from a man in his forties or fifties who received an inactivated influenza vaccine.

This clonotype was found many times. The CDR3 DNA follows: TGCGCCAGCAGCTTGGCGACTAGCGGGGGCGGAGATACGCAGTATTTT. Translated, it gives CASSLATSGGGDTQYF. The chain is built from TRBV5-1 and TRBJ2-3; 12 nucleotides agree with TRBD2. The V gene end was trimmed by 0 bases and the J gene end by 5 bases; junction bases not matched to a gene: 4. Germline CDR1 reads SGHRS; CDR2 reads YFSETQ. This CDR3 spans 16 amino acids.

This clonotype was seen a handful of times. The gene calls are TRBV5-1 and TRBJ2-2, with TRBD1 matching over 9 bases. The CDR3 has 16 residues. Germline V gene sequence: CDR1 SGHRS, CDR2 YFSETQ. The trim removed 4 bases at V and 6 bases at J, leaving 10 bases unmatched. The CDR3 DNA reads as TGCGCCAGCAGCACCGGACAGGGGATGTTGGCCGGGGAGCTGTTTTTT. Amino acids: CASSTGQGMLAGELFF.

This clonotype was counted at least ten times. CDR3 DNA: TGCAGTGCTAGGAAGTCAGGTAGCGCAGATACGCAGTATTTT. Encoded protein: CSARKSGSADTQYF. The chain employs TRBV20-1 and TRBJ2-3, with D perhaps TRBD2 (5 bases). V was trimmed by 3 bases and J by 4 bases, leaving 14 bases between them. Germline V gene sequence: CDR1 DFQATT, CDR2 SNEGSKA (reference sequence). There are 14 residues in the CDR3.

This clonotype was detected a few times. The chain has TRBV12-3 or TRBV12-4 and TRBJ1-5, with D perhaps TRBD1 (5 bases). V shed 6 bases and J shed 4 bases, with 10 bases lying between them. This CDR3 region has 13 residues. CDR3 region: CASRGEANQPQHF. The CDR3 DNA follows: TGTGCCAGCAGGGGGGAGGCTAATCAGCCCCAGCATTTT.

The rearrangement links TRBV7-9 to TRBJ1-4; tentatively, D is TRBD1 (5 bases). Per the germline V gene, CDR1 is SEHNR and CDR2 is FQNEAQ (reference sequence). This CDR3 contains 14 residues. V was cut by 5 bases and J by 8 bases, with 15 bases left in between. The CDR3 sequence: CASSQRQGAEKLFF. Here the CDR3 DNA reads TGTGCCAGCAGCCAACGACAAGGGGCCGAAAAACTGTTTTTT.

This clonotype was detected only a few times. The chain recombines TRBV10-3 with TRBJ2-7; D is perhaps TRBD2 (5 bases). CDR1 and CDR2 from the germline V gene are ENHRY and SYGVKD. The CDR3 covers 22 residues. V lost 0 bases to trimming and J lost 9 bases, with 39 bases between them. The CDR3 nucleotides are TGTGCCATCAGTGAGTCCCCTGGGAGTAGACGAACCGACCGAGGAGGAAGGACGGCGCAGTACTTC. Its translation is CAISESPGSRRTDRGGRTAQYF.

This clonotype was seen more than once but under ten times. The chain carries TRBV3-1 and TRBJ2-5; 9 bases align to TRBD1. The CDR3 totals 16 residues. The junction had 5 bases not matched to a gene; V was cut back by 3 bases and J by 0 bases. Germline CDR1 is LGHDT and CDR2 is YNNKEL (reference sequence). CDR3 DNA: TGTGCCAGCAGCCACCGTGACAGGGGGTACCAAGAGACCCAGTACTTC. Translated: CASSHRDRGYQETQYF.

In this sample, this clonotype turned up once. The DNA for the CDR3 is TGTGCCAGCTCACCCGGGGGCTTTAGCAATCAGCCCCAGCATTTT. This encodes CASSPGGFSNQPQHF. The chain is built from TRBV18 and TRBJ1-5, with D tentatively TRBD1 (6 bases). The germline CDR1 and CDR2 sequences are KGHSH and LQKENI. V was shortened by 3 bases and J by 0 bases, with 9 bases between the two germline ends. This CDR3 spans 15 amino acids.

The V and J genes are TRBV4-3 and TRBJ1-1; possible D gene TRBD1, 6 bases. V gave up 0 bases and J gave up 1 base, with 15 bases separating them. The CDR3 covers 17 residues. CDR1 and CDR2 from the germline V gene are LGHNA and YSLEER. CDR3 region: CASSQDVWGAGNTEAFF. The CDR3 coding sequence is TGCGCCAGCAGCCAAGATGTTTGGGGGGCAGGGAACACTGAAGCTTTCTTT.

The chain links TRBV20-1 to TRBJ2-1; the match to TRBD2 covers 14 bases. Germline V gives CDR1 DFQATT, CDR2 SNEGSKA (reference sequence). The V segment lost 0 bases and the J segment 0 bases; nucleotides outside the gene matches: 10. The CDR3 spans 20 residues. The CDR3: CSARDGYGLAGGGSYNEQFF. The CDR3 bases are TGCAGTGCTAGAGATGGTTACGGACTAGCGGGAGGAGGCTCCTACAATGAGCAGTTCTTC.

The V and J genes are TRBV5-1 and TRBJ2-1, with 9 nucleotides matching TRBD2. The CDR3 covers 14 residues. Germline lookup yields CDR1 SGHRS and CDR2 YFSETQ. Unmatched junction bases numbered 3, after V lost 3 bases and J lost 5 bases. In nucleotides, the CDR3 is TGCGCCAGCAGCTATGGACTAGCGAACAATGAGCAGTTCTTC. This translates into CASSYGLANNEQFF.

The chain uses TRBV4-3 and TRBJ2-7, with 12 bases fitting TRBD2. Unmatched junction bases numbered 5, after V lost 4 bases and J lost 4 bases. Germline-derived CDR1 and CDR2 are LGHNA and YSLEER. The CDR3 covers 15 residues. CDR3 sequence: CASSRRLAGVYEQYF. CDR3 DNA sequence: TGCGCCAGCAGCCGCAGACTAGCGGGAGTATACGAGCAGTACTTC.

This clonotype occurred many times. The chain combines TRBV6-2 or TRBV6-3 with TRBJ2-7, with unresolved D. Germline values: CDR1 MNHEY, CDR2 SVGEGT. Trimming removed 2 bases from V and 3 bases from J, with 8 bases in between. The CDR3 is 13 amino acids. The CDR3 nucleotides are TGTGCCAGCAGTTACGTGGGCCGCTACGAGCAGTACTTC. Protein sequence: CASSYVGRYEQYF.

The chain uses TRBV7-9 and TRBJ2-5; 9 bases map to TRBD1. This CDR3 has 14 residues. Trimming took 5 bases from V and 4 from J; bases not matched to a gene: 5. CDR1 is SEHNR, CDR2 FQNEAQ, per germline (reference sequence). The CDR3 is CASSETGQGETQYF. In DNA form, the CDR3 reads TGTGCCAGCAGCGAAACGGGACAGGGAGAGACCCAGTACTTC.

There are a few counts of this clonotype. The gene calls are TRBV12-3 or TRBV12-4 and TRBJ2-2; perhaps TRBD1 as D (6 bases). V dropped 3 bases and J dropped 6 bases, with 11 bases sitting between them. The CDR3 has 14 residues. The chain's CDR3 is CASSLGAGAGELFF. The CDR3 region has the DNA TGTGCCAGCAGTTTGGGGGCAGGAGCCGGGGAGCTGTTTTTT.

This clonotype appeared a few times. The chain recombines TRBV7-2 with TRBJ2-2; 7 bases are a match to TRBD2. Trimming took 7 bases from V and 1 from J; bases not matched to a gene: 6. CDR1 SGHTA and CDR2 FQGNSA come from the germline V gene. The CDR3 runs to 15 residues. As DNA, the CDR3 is TGTGCCAGCATCTCAGCTAGCGGGAACACCGGGGAGCTGTTTTTT. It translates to CASISASGNTGELFF.

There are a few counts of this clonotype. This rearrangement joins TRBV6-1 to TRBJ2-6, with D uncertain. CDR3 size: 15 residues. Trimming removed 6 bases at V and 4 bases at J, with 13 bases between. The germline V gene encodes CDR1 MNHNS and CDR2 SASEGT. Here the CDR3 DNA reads TGTGCCAGCAGCCATTTAACGAGGGGGGCCAACGTCCTGACTTTC. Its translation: CASSHLTRGANVLTF.

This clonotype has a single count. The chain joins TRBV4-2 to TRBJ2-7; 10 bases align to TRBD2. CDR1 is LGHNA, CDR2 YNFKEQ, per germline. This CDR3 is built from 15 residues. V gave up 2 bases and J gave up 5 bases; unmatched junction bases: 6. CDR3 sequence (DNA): TGTGCCAGCAGCCAAAATACAGCGGGAGGGGACGAGCAGTACTTC. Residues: CASSQNTAGGDEQYF.

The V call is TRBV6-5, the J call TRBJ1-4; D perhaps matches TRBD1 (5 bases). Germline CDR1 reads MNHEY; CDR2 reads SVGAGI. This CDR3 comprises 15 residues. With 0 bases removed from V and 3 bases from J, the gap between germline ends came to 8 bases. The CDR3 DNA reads TGTGCCAGCAGTTACTCGGCAGGGCCTAATGAAAAACTGTTTTTT. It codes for CASSYSAGPNEKLFF.

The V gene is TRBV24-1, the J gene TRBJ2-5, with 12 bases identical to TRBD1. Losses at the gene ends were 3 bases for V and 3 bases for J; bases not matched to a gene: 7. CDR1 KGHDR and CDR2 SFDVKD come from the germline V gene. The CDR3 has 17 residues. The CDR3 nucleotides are TGTGCCACCAGTGATCCAAGGGGACAGGGGGCTGAAGAGACCCAGTACTTC. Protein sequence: CATSDPRGQGAEETQYF.

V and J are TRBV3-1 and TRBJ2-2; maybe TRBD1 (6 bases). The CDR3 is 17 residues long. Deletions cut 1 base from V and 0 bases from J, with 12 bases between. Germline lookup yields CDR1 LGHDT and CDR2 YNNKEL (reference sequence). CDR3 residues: CASSQGGPGSNTGELFF. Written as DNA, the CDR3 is TGTGCCAGCAGCCAAGGGGGGCCAGGGTCGAACACCGGGGAGCTGTTTTTT.

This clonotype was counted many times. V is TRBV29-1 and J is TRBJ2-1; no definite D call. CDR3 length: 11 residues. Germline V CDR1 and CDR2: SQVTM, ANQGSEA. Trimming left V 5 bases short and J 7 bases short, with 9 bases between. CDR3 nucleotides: TGCAGCGTTAAGGGTTCAAATGAGCAGTTCTTC. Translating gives CSVKGSNEQFF.

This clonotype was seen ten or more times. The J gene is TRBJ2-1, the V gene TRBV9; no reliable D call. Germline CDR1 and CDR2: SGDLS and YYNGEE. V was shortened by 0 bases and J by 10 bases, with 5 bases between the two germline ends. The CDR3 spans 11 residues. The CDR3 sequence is CASSVGAEQFF. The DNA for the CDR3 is TGTGCCAGCAGCGTAGGGGCCGAGCAGTTCTTC.

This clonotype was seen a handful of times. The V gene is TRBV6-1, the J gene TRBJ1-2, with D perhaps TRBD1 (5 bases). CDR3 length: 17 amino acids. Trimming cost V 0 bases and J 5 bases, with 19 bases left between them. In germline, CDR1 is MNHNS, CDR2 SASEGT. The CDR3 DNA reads TGTGCCAGCAGTGAAGCATTTAGGCCGGGACGGGGGTATGGCTACACCTTC. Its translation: CASSEAFRPGRGYGYTF.

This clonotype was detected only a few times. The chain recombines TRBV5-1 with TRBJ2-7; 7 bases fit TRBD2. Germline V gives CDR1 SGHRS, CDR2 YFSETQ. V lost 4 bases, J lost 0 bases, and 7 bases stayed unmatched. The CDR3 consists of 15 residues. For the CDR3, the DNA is TGCGCCAGCAGCGCCGGCGGGAGTGACTCCTACGAGCAGTACTTC. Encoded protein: CASSAGGSDSYEQYF. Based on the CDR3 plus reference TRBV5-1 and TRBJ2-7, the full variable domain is KAGVTQTPRYLIKTRGQQVTLSCSPISGHRSVSWYQQTPGQGLQFLFEYFSETQRNKGNFPGRFSGRQFSNSRSEMNVSTLELGDSALYLCASSAGGSDSYEQYFGPGTRLTVT.

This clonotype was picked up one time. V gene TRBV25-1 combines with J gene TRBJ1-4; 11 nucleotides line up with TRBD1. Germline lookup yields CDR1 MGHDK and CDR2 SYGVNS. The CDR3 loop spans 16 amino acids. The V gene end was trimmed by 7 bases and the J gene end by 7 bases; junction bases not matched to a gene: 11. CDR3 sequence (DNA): TGTGCCAGCACTCGGACAGGGGGCGCCTTCGGTGAAAAACTGTTTTTT. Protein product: CASTRTGGAFGEKLFF. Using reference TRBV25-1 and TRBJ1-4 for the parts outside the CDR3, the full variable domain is EADIYQTPRYLVIGTGKKITLECSQTMGHDKMYWYQQDPGMELHLIHYSYGVNSTEKGDLSSESTVSRIRTEHFPLTLESARPSHTSQYLCASTRTGGAFGEKLFFGSGTQLSVL.